This T cell receptor (beta chain) derives from a study of T cell responses to AZD1222 COVID-19 vaccine. Study-level findings and limits: Across spike, vaccine-associated CD4 TCRs were found, dominant at 160-218 and 743-854.

This clone was counted between two and nine times. Its antigen is not known. The method was immunoSEQ multiplex PCR; TCRdb's version includes in-frame clones alone and lacks a portion of them. This repertoire shows more than 150,000 clones, around 87% found once; its top ten account for approximately 9%. Deletions cut 4 bases from V and 7 bases from J, with 14 bases between. Germline CDR1 and CDR2: LGHDT and YNNKEL (reference sequence). This CDR3 spans 14 amino acids. The chain has TRBV3-1 (or the pseudogene TRBV3-2) and TRBJ2-1; a weak D match, TRBD2 (5 bases). The TCR originated in an adult who received the AZD1222 COVID-19 vaccine. The sequenced sample was peripheral blood, obtained 28 days after the second AZD1222 dose. CDR3 in DNA: TGTGCCAGCAGCCCCTTCGAGAGGGATAATGAGCAGTTCTTC. Translation: CASSPFERDNEQFF.